A selection of T cell receptor beta chains follows, all from one sample in a study of T cell responses to AZD1222 COVID-19 vaccine. Profiled with immunoSEQ multiplex PCR; TCRdb holds only in-frame clones, not every one. Of some 130,000 clones listed, more than 85% were seen once; the top ten hold roughly 2.6%. The input for sequencing was peripheral blood, taken on day 0 of AZD1222 vaccination. The source is an adult in good health. Each CDR3 is given with its conserved first and last residue. D genes are given only for firm matches. Rows give clone size only sometimes, using once, few, many, or a class for an expanded clone.

TRBV5-1	14	-	TRBJ2-2	-	TGCGCCAGCAGCCCCCGGGAGAACACCGGGGAGCTGTTTTTT	CASSPRENTGELFF
TRBV7-9	12	-	TRBJ2-5	-	TGTGCCAGCAGCTGGGCCCAAGAGACCCAGTACTTC	CASSWAQETQYF
TRBV19	12	-	TRBJ2-1	TRBD2	TGTGCCGCGGGGCGGGAGAGGAATGAGCAGTTCTTC	CAAGRERNEQFF
TRBV27	15	-	TRBJ1-5	TRBD1	TGTGCCAGCAGTAAGACAGGGGATAGCAATCAGCCCCAGCATTTT	CASSKTGDSNQPQHF
TRBV7-9	16	-	TRBJ1-4	TRBD1	TGTGCCAGCAGCTTAGGGACCGGGACAGGTCGCGAAAAACTGTTTTTT	CASSLGTGTGREKLFF
TRBV18	16	-	TRBJ2-2	-	TGTGCCAGCTCACCTGCGGCAGGAGTGAACACCGGGGAGCTGTTTTTT	CASSPAAGVNTGELFF
TRBV24-1	14	-	TRBJ2-1	-	TGTGCCACCAGTGATTTAGGCGTCTACAATGAGCAGTTCTTC	CATSDLGVYNEQFF
TRBV28	13	-	TRBJ1-2	TRBD1	TGTGCCAGCAGTTTGACCCTGGGGGGGACAGGTACCTTC	CASSLTLGGTGTF
TRBV5-1	16	-	TRBJ2-2	-	TGCGCCAGCAGCTCATCGGGGCTAGCAAACACCGGGGAGCTGTTTTTT	CASSSSGLANTGELFF
TRBV19	16	-	TRBJ2-6	-	TGTGCCAGTAGTCCCCAATTGAGCTCTGGGGCCAACGTCCTGACTTTC	CASSPQLSSGANVLTF
TRBV27	15	-	TRBJ1-6	-	TGTGCCAGCAGTTTGGTCCAGGGGTGGAATTCACCCCTCCACTTT	CASSLVQGWNSPLHF
TRBV9	17	-	TRBJ1-1	TRBD1	TGTGCCAGCAGCGTAGGACAGGGGAAGGGGATGAACACTGAAGCTTTCTTT	CASSVGQGKGMNTEAFF
TRBV19	15	-	TRBJ1-5	-	TGTGCCAGTAGACCCTACAAGGGGGAGGATCAGCCCCAGCATTTT	CASRPYKGEDQPQHF
TRBV7-6	16	-	TRBJ2-3	TRBD1	TGTGCCAGCAGCCCCCACAGGGGGCAGGTCACAGATACGCAGTATTTT	CASSPHRGQVTDTQYF
TRBV27	15	-	TRBJ2-2	-	TGTGCCAGCAGGGAACGGGACCTTCACACCGGGGAGCTGTTTTTT	CASRERDLHTGELFF
TRBV10-3	15	-	TRBJ2-7	-	TGTGCCATCAGCCCGTGGGGGAGATCCTTATACGAGCAGTACTTC	CAISPWGRSLYEQYF
TRBV18	19	-	TRBJ1-5	TRBD1	TGTGCCAGCTCACCACGAGGATCGGCAGGGGGATTTGACAATCAGCCCCAGCATTTT	CASSPRGSAGGFDNQPQHF
TRBV5-1	14	-	TRBJ2-3	-	TGCGCCAGCAGCTTGGACAGTGGCACAGATACGCAGTATTTT	CASSLDSGTDTQYF
TRBV7-6	15	-	TRBJ2-1	TRBD1	TGTGCCAGCAGCTTAGAAGGGACAGGGATCAATGAGCAGTTCTTC	CASSLEGTGINEQFF
TRBV30	21	-	TRBJ2-3	TRBD2	TGTGCCTGGAGTGTAAGACGGATAGCGGGAGCGAGGCCCGCTAGCACAGATACGCAGTATTTT	CAWSVRRIAGARPASTDTQYF
TRBV30	13	-	TRBJ2-3	-	TGTGCCTGGAGTGTTCGTGAGAGGGATACGCAGTATTTT	CAWSVRERDTQYF
TRBV11-2	12	-	TRBJ2-3	-	TGTGCCAGCAGCACCCAGGGAGATACGCAGTATTTT	CASSTQGDTQYF
TRBV21-1	16	-	TRBJ2-2	-	TGTGCCAGCAGCAAAGCCACTAGCGAGAACACCGGGGAGCTGTTTTTT	CASSKATSENTGELFF
TRBV6-4	13	-	TRBJ2-1	TRBD2	TGTGCCACCCGACTAGCGGGAGGGAATGAGCAGTTCTTC	CATRLAGGNEQFF
TRBV19	18	few	TRBJ2-1	-	TGTGCCAGTACCTCAACCCGGGCCCGACAGGAACGGTACAATGAGCAGTTCTTC	CASTSTRARQERYNEQFF
TRBV6-5	14	-	TRBJ1-1	TRBD1	TGTGCCAGCATCTCAGGGGGGGCGGGAGCTGAAGCTTTCTTT	CASISGGAGAEAFF
TRBV3-1/TRBV3-2	16	-	TRBJ1-4	TRBD1	TGTGCCAGCAGTCCTACAGGGGGCGCGTGGTATGAAAAACTGTTTTTT	CASSPTGGAWYEKLFF
TRBV5-4	17	few	TRBJ2-6	-	TGTGCCAGCAGCTTGGGGGGAACACAGGGTGGGGCCAACGTCCTGACTTTC	CASSLGGTQGGANVLTF
TRBV28	16	-	TRBJ2-1	-	TGTGCCAGCAGGACAAGTACGGGACGGTTTTACAATGAGCAGTTCTTC	CASRTSTGRFYNEQFF
TRBV18	18	-	TRBJ2-2	TRBD2	TGTGCCAGCTCACCATTGGCTAGCGGGAGTCCGAACACCGGGGAGCTGTTTTTT	CASSPLASGSPNTGELFF
TRBV3-1/TRBV3-2	14	-	TRBJ1-1	-	TGTGCCAGCAGCCAGGCTGGGGTGAACACTGAAGCTTTCTTT	CASSQAGVNTEAFF
TRBV28	17	-	TRBJ1-5	TRBD1	TGTGCCAGCAGTTTAAGGACAGGGGCTTTTAGCAATCAGCCCCAGCATTTT	CASSLRTGAFSNQPQHF
TRBV27	15	-	TRBJ2-3	TRBD1	TGTGCCAGCACCTCTAGGGGACAGGGGGCAGATACGCAGTATTTT	CASTSRGQGADTQYF
TRBV28	13	-	TRBJ1-2	-	TGTGCCAGCAGTTTGGACAATAACTATGGCTACACCTTC	CASSLDNNYGYTF
TRBV7-3	14	-	TRBJ1-6	TRBD1	TGTGCCAGCAGCTGGGGGGCAGGGGGTTCACCCCTCCACTTT	CASSWGAGGSPLHF
TRBV15	16	-	TRBJ1-2	-	TGTGCCACCAGTCCATCTGGGGGGCCGGGGAACTATGGCTACACCTTC	CATSPSGGPGNYGYTF
TRBV6-7	17	-	TRBJ1-5	TRBD1	TGTGCCAGCAGCCCATCCCACAGGGGATGGGGCAATCAGCCCCAGCATTTT	CASSPSHRGWGNQPQHF
TRBV19	14	once	TRBJ2-7	TRBD1	TGTGCCAGTAGGGGGACAGGGGGACGTCGGGAGCAGTACTTC	CASRGTGGRREQYF
TRBV19	13	-	TRBJ1-1	TRBD1	TGTGCCAGTAGTATGGACAGGGGGACTGAAGCTTTCTTT	CASSMDRGTEAFF
TRBV5-8	11	few	TRBJ1-5	-	TGTGCCAGCAGCTCAAGTCAGCCCCAGCATTTT	CASSSSQPQHF